The sequence of this TCR beta chain was determined in a study of cytomegalovirus exposure and HLA in healthy donors. The table lists this clone with a count of one. A read error may produce the germline difference seen at one junction end. The V gene's germline CDR1 is MNHEY and CDR2 SVGAGI. This CDR3 has 15 amino acids. Researchers ran the PCR with 60 Vbeta and 13 Jbeta primers. Libraries were prepared by immunoSEQ multiplex PCR; TCRdb keeps only in-frame clonotypes and omits some of them. The repertoire consists of about 130,000 clones, with 80% occurring once and the leading ten covering about 4%. The material sequenced was PBMCs. V usage is TRBV6-5 and J usage is TRBJ1-2, with D perhaps TRBD1 (6 bases). This clonotype was sampled from a woman aged 40 to 50 in good health and CMV-seronegative. CDR3 loop: CASSPLLNRGGEPRF. DNA of the CDR3: TGTGCCAGCAGTCCCCTATTGAACCGCGGGGGCGAACCACGCTTC.